This passage covers 12 T cell receptor beta chains from one sample sequenced in a study of long-term antiretroviral therapy in people with HIV. Version v3.0 of the immunoSEQ assay was performed at survey level. Data came from immunoSEQ multiplex PCR; TCRdb stores just in-frame clones and leaves some out. The sample records some 15,000 clones, roughly 82% being singletons. The material was unsorted PBMCs, obtained 0.4 years after starting antiretroviral therapy. The receptors here all came from a man aged 25-45 years with HIV.

The gene calls are TRBV20-1 and TRBJ2-1; 7 nucleotides line up with TRBD1. Germline V CDR1 and CDR2: DFQATT, SNEGSKA (reference sequence). The CDR3 is made up of 11 amino acids. V shed 6 bases, J shed 7 bases, and the junction held 3 bases outside the gene matches. The CDR3 reads CSAQGVNEQFF. CDR3 DNA: TGCAGTGCCCAGGGGGTGAATGAGCAGTTCTTC.

This sequence joins TRBV27 and TRBJ1-1, with D possibly being TRBD1 (5 bases). Per the germline V gene, CDR1 is MNHEY and CDR2 is SMNVEV (reference sequence). Deletions cut 1 base from V and 1 base from J, with 13 bases between. The CDR3 length is 16 residues. CDR3 protein: CASSLWGGIPNTEAFF. The CDR3 DNA reads as TGTGCCAGCAGTTTATGGGGGGGGATACCGAACACTGAAGCTTTCTTT.

The DNA of the CDR3 is TGTGCCAGCAGCCGTGGGACTAGCGGCGCCAATGAGCAGTTCTTC. It codes for CASSRGTSGANEQFF. The J gene is TRBJ2-1, the V gene TRBV9; 11 positions agree with TRBD2. Germline V gives CDR1 SGDLS, CDR2 YYNGEE. This CDR3 contains 15 residues. V was pared by 4 bases and J by 6 bases, with 6 bases of the junction left unmatched.

The chain employs TRBV5-6 and TRBJ1-5; D is perhaps TRBD1 (6 bases). Germline CDR1 and CDR2: SGHDT and YYEEEE. The V and J ends lost 3 bases and 2 bases respectively, with 9 bases between them. The CDR3 runs 14 residues. The CDR3 DNA sequence: TGTGCCAGCAGCTCATACAGGGGCAATCAGCCCCAGCATTTT. Protein: CASSSYRGNQPQHF.

The chain employs TRBV5-6 and TRBJ2-1; weak D call: TRBD1 (6 bases). The V and J ends lost 4 bases and 9 bases respectively, with 17 bases between them. Germline V gene lookup returns CDR1 SGHDT and CDR2 YYEEEE. The CDR3 runs to 14 residues. The CDR3 region is CASSTRTALGEQFF. CDR3 bases: TGTGCCAGCAGCACCCGGACAGCCCTGGGTGAGCAGTTCTTC.

The genes are TRBV7-2 and TRBJ2-3; D ambiguous. Germline V gene lookup returns CDR1 SGHTA and CDR2 FQGNSA. This CDR3 has 14 residues. V lost 7 bases and J lost 0, with 11 bases in between. CDR3 bases: TGTGCCAGCACCTGGACCATCAGCACAGATACGCAGTATTTT. Amino acids: CASTWTISTDTQYF. The full variable domain, in which reference TRBV7-2 and TRBJ2-3 provide the parts outside the CDR3, is GAGVSQSPSNKVTEKGKDVELRCDPISGHTALYWYRQSLGQGLEFLIYFQGNSAPDKSGLPSDRFSAERTGGSVSTLTIQRTQQEDSAVYLCASTWTISTDTQYFGPGTRLTVL.

The chain combines TRBV11-2 with TRBJ2-2; 8 bases map to TRBD2. This CDR3 comprises 15 residues. The V gene's germline CDR1 is SGHAT and CDR2 FQNNGV. With 6 bases clipped from V and 6 bases from J, the junction kept 9 bases outside the gene matches. Here the CDR3 DNA reads TGTGCCAGCAGACTTTCGGGAGGGGAGGCCGGGGAGCTGTTTTTT. It translates to CASRLSGGEAGELFF.

The genes are TRBV13 and TRBJ2-7, with TRBD1 matching 8 bases. The CDR3 is 15 residues long. After removal of 5 bases from V and 4 bases from J, the junction contained 10 bases not matched to a gene. The germline gives CDR1 PRHDT, CDR2 FYEKMQ (reference sequence). CDR3 amino acids: CASSPPGTGLYEQYF. In DNA form, the CDR3 reads TGTGCCAGCAGCCCCCCCGGGACAGGATTGTACGAGCAGTACTTC.

In this sample, this clone turned up once. The chain uses TRBV7-2 and TRBJ2-5; 7 positions match TRBD1. Trimming removed 5 bases from V and 5 bases from J; junction bases left unmatched: 11. The CDR3 contains 15 residues. Germline V gene sequence: CDR1 SGHTA, CDR2 FQGNSA. Here the CDR3 DNA reads TGTGCCAGCAGCCGACAACAGGGGCGCATGGAGACCCAGTACTTC. Protein: CASSRQQGRMETQYF.

This chain uses TRBV13 with TRBJ2-3; no definite D call. This CDR3 comprises 15 residues. In germline, CDR1 is PRHDT, CDR2 FYEKMQ (reference sequence). With 3 bases removed from V and 0 bases from J, the gap between germline ends came to 10 bases. CDR3 nucleotide sequence: TGTGCCAGCAGCTTTAACGGGCGGAGCACAGATACGCAGTATTTT. It is translated as CASSFNGRSTDTQYF.

The V and J genes are TRBV9 and TRBJ2-7; maybe TRBD2 (6 bases). The V and J ends lost 0 bases and 3 bases respectively, with 16 bases between them. The CDR3 is 16 amino acids. The germline V gene has CDR1 SGDLS and CDR2 YYNGEE. The CDR3, as DNA: TGTGCCAGCAGCGTAGGTAGGGACTCTTTATTCTACGAGCAGTACTTC. The encoded protein is CASSVGRDSLFYEQYF.

This chain joins TRBV11-1 and TRBJ2-3; D may be TRBD2 (6 bases). Between the trimmed V and J ends, which lost 1 base and 0 bases, there was a span of 8 bases. The CDR3 spans 15 residues. Per germline, CDR1 SGHAT and CDR2 FQDESV (reference sequence). CDR3 region: CASSLGRGSTDTQYF. CDR3 nucleotides: TGTGCCAGCAGCTTAGGACGGGGGAGCACAGATACGCAGTATTTT.